The rows below give T cell receptor beta chains drawn from one sample of a study of post-analysis software for immune sequencing data. MiXCR, applied by TCRdb to the PCR reads, yields one record per CDR3 protein. The repertoire includes more than 450,000 distinct CDR3 sequences, around 36% of them detected once, and approximately 5.4% sits in the top ten. Sequenced material: blood. Source of these receptors: a girl aged 2-17 years with multiple sclerosis. Both conserved end residues are part of each CDR3. A D gene is named only where the DNA matches it firmly. Clone size is given for some rows only: seen once, a few or many times, or a class if the clone is expanded.

d_gene | j_gene | v_gene | abundance | CDR3aa | CDR3nt
TRBD1 | TRBJ2-6 | TRBV2 | NA | CASRPGQGVGGANVLTF | TGTGCCAGCAGACCGGGACAGGGGGTCGGTGGGGCCAACGTCCTGACTTTC
TRBD1 | TRBJ2-3 | TRBV10-3 | NA | CAISEDRVDADTQYF | TGTGCCATCAGTGAAGACAGGGTCGACGCAGATACGCAGTATTTT
TRBD1 | TRBJ1-2 | TRBV15 | NA | CATSRNGQGVFYGYTF | TGTGCCACCAGCAGAAATGGACAGGGGGTGTTTTATGGCTACACCTTC
TRBD2 | TRBJ2-3 | TRBV7-9 | once | CASSLAAGGPTGDTQYF | TGTGCCAGCAGCTTAGCAGCGGGGGGCCCAACCGGGGATACGCAGTATTTT
NA | TRBJ1-4 | TRBV10-1 | NA | CASFPGGEGGANEKLFF | TGCGCCAGCTTTCCAGGAGGGGAAGGGGGTGCTAATGAAAAACTGTTTTTT
NA | TRBJ2-7 | TRBV5-6 | NA | CASSLDPAASYEQYF | TGTGCCAGCAGCTTGGACCCAGCGGCCTCCTACGAGCAGTACTTC
NA | TRBJ2-3 | TRBV29-1 | few | CSVEVVGGDAFTQYF | TGCAGCGTTGAAGTCGTAGGAGGGGACGCTTTTACGCAGTATTTT
TRBD1 | TRBJ1-2 | TRBV10-3 | NA | CAISPTGTGAYGYTF | TGTGCCATCAGTCCTACCGGGACAGGCGCCTATGGCTACACCTTC
NA | TRBJ2-1 | TRBV20-1 | few | CSATPTGSYNEQFF | TGCAGTGCCACACCGACAGGTTCCTACAATGAGCAGTTCTTC
NA | TRBJ2-5 | TRBV6-1 | few | CASSEQTVQETQYF | TGTGCCAGCAGTGAACAAACGGTCCAAGAGACCCAGTACTTC
NA | TRBJ2-7 | TRBV20-1 | few | CSAPTDYYEQYF | TGCAGTGCCCCGACGGATTACTACGAGCAGTACTTC
NA | TRBJ2-3 | TRBV10-3 | few | CAIRQGTDTQYF | TGTGCCATCAGGCAAGGCACAGATACGCAGTATTTT
TRBD2 | TRBJ2-1 | TRBV29-1 | NA | CSVVGGGHNEQFF | TGCAGCGTTGTTGGCGGGGGACACAATGAGCAGTTCTTC
NA | TRBJ1-4 | TRBV2 | NA | CASSEQGRGDEKLFF | TGTGCCAGCAGTGAACAGGGGCGAGGCGACGAAAAACTGTTTTTT
NA | TRBJ2-1 | TRBV14 | NA | CASSPRENEQFF | TGTGCCAGCAGCCCTAGAGAGAATGAGCAGTTCTTC
TRBD1 | TRBJ2-5 | TRBV6-5 | many | CASSPGTGDETQYF | TGTGCCAGCAGCCCTGGGACAGGGGACGAGACCCAGTACTTC
NA | TRBJ2-2 | TRBV29-1 | NA | CSADAPDAGELFF | TGCAGCGCTGACGCGCCTGACGCCGGGGAGCTGTTTTTT
NA | TRBJ1-6 | TRBV6-6 | NA | CASSEAVGLRNSPLHF | TGTGCCAGCAGCGAGGCGGTAGGGTTGAGAAATTCACCCCTCCACTTT
NA | TRBJ1-2 | TRBV24-1 | NA | CATSVPGTPFYGYTF | TGTGCCACCAGTGTGCCCGGGACACCCTTCTATGGCTACACCTTC
TRBD1 | TRBJ2-3 | TRBV6-1 | NA | CATRTGHTDTQYF | TGTGCCACCCGGACAGGGCACACAGATACGCAGTATTTT
TRBD1 | TRBJ2-5 | TRBV6-1 | NA | CASRPFSGTALQETQYF | TGTGCCAGCAGGCCATTTTCCGGGACAGCTCTTCAAGAGACCCAGTACTTC
NA | TRBJ2-7 | TRBV3-1 | NA | CASSQGRSPAYEQYF | TGTGCCAGCAGCCAAGGCCGGAGTCCAGCCTACGAGCAGTACTTC
NA | TRBJ2-3 | TRBV5-6 | few | CASSFKGPRTDTQYF | TGTGCCAGCAGCTTCAAGGGACCTCGCACAGATACGCAGTATTTT
NA | TRBJ2-7 | TRBV7-9 | NA | CASSLGTYYNEQYF | TGTGCCAGCAGCTTGGGGACATACTACAATGAGCAGTACTTC
TRBD1 | TRBJ1-4 | TRBV2 | NA | CASSVSRDSNEKLFF | TGTGCCAGCAGTGTGTCCCGGGACAGTAATGAAAAACTGTTTTTT
NA | TRBJ2-5 | TRBV20-1 | once | CRAIAAQETQYF | TGCAGGGCCATCGCCGCTCAAGAGACCCAGTACTTC
NA | TRBJ1-3 | TRBV6-5 | NA | CASSYSKQVGNTIYF | TGTGCCAGCAGTTACTCGAAACAGGTTGGAAACACCATATATTTT
NA | TRBJ1-1 | TRBV11-2 | few | CASSSRGWNTEAFF | TGTGCCAGCAGCTCACGGGGGTGGAACACTGAAGCTTTCTTT
TRBD1 | TRBJ2-7 | TRBV10-3 | NA | CATEGGVQWGEQYF | TGTGCCACCGAAGGGGGCGTCCAGTGGGGGGAGCAGTACTTC
NA | TRBJ1-6 | TRBV14 | once | CASSQGTVYRNSPLHF | TGTGCCAGCAGCCAAGGGACAGTATATCGGAATTCACCCCTCCACTTT
NA | TRBJ1-2 | TRBV15 | NA | CATSRALTYTF | TGTGCCACCAGCAGAGCCCTGACCTACACCTTC
NA | TRBJ2-7 | TRBV25-1 | NA | CASSVGTPGSYEQYF | TGTGCCAGCAGTGTAGGGACCCCAGGGTCCTACGAGCAGTACTTC
NA | TRBJ2-5 | TRBV6-1 | many | CASSEGETQYF | TGTGCCAGCAGCGAGGGAGAGACCCAGTACTTC
NA | TRBJ2-3 | TRBV5-6 | many | CASSYDTTDTQYF | TGTGCCAGCAGCTACGACACAACAGATACGCAGTATTTT
NA | TRBJ1-5 | TRBV19 | NA | CASSMGTVYSNQPQHF | TGTGCCAGTAGTATGGGCACAGTGTATAGCAATCAGCCCCAGCATTTT
TRBD1 | TRBJ1-6 | TRBV20-1 | few | CSALGQGYEPLHF | TGCAGTGCTTTAGGACAGGGGTATGAACCCCTCCACTTT
NA | TRBJ1-1 | TRBV5-1 | few | CASSLSIGSNTEAFF | TGCGCCAGCAGCTTGAGTATCGGTTCGAACACTGAAGCTTTCTTT
NA | TRBJ2-3 | TRBV5-1 | many | CASSFRDTDTQYF | TGCGCCAGCAGCTTTCGAGACACAGATACGCAGTATTTT
TRBD1 | TRBJ1-2 | TRBV28 | NA | CASSYRNIGQGPTRGGYTF | TGTGCCAGCAGTTACAGGAACATTGGACAGGGGCCGACTCGAGGTGGCTACACCTTC
NA | TRBJ2-2 | TRBV24-1 | NA | CATSDAGLPTGELFF | TGTGCCACCAGTGACGCTGGACTGCCCACCGGGGAGCTGTTTTTT
TRBD1 | TRBJ1-2 | TRBV5-6 | NA | CASSLGDRGADYGYTF | TGTGCCAGCAGCTTGGGGGACAGGGGCGCCGACTATGGCTACACCTTC
NA | TRBJ2-5 | TRBV10-3 | NA | CAISPAGEETQYF | TGTGCCATCAGTCCGGCAGGTGAAGAGACCCAGTACTTC
NA | TRBJ2-6 | TRBV29-1 | few | CSVEGEPGANVLTF | TGCAGCGTTGAGGGGGAGCCTGGGGCCAACGTCCTGACTTTC
NA | TRBJ2-1 | TRBV5-1 | few | CASSFTGGDNEQFF | TGCGCCAGCAGCTTCACAGGCGGAGACAATGAGCAGTTCTTC
TRBD2 | TRBJ2-5 | TRBV7-3 | NA | CASSLRLAGVETQYF | TGTGCCAGCAGCTTAAGACTAGCGGGGGTAGAGACCCAGTACTTC
NA | TRBJ2-1 | TRBV7-9 | NA | CASSLAERHNERFF | TGTGCCAGCAGCTTAGCGGAGAGACACAATGAGCGGTTCTTC
NA | TRBJ2-1 | TRBV5-1 | NA | CASSLGASRYNEQFF | TGCGCCAGCAGCTTGGGAGCTTCACGCTACAATGAGCAGTTCTTC
NA | TRBJ2-3 | TRBV4-1 | NA | CASSQDEGDHTDTQYF | TGCGCCAGCAGCCAAGACGAGGGGGACCACACAGATACGCAGTATTTT
NA | TRBJ2-3 | TRBV12-3/TRBV12-4 | few | CASSPDLPTDTQYF | TGTGCCAGCAGTCCAGACCTGCCCACAGATACGCAGTATTTT
NA | TRBJ2-6 | TRBV10-3 | few | CAISERTGEVNVLTF | TGTGCCATCAGTGAGAGAACAGGGGAGGTCAACGTCCTGACTTTC
TRBD1 | TRBJ1-2 | TRBV10-3 | NA | CAIRTGGGNGYTF | TGTGCCATCAGGACAGGGGGCGGCAATGGCTACACCTTC
TRBD1 | TRBJ1-1 | TRBV7-9 | NA | CASSWDSSDTEAFF | TGTGCCAGCAGCTGGGACAGCTCCGACACTGAAGCTTTCTTT
NA | TRBJ2-3 | TRBV28 | NA | CASSWPQGSTDTQYF | TGTGCCAGCAGTTGGCCCCAGGGGAGCACAGATACGCAGTATTTT
TRBD2 | TRBJ2-5 | TRBV7-9 | few | CASSSSGVSGETQYF | TGTGCCAGCAGCTCTAGCGGGGTCAGTGGGGAGACCCAGTACTTC